This TCR beta chain is drawn from a study of memory CD4+ T cells and cytomegalovirus serostatus. V was trimmed by 4 bases and J by 5 bases, leaving 15 bases between them. Germline V gives CDR1 SGHNT, CDR2 YYREEE (reference sequence). The CDR3 loop spans 14 amino acids. Single viable CD3+CD4+CD8-CD45RO+ cells were sorted as the memory CD4+ T cells. The protocol was immunoSEQ multiplex PCR, while the TCRdb copy is restricted to in-frame clones and leaves out a portion. The table has roughly 60,000 clones, around 80% seen once. The source is an adult in good health and CMV-seronegative. The chain employs TRBV5-4 and TRBJ1-1, with D perhaps matching TRBD1 (5 bases). Sequenced material: memory CD4+ T cells from blood. The CDR3 bases are TGTGCCAGCAGCCCCCTCCGGTCAGGGACTGAAGCTTTCTTT. This codes for CASSPLRSGTEAFF. The entire variable domain, with the rest obtained from reference TRBV5-4 and TRBJ1-1, is as follows: ETGVTQSPTHLIKTRGQQVTLRCSSQSGHNTVSWYQQALGQGPQFIFQYYREEENGRGNFPPRFSGLQFPNYSSELNVNALELDDSALYLCASSPLRSGTEAFFGQGTRLTVV.